This is a list of T cell receptor beta chains from one sample in a study of T cell responses to AZD1222 COVID-19 vaccine. Clones were read by immunoSEQ multiplex PCR, and TCRdb kept only the in-frame ones, dropping some. The sample yields around 80,000 clones, approximately 85% seen once. This specimen consisted of peripheral blood, obtained 28 days after the second AZD1222 dose. The source is an adult who received the AZD1222 COVID-19 vaccine. Each CDR3 is given with its conserved first and last residue. D genes are given only for firm matches. Size is omitted from some rows. Given values are once, few, many or a class for expanded clones.

d_call j_call clone_size v_call cdr3_nt cdr3_aa
TRBD1 TRBJ1-2 NA TRBV20-1 TGCAGTGCTAGTCGACAGGGGAGCGGCTACACCTTC CSASRQGSGYTF
NA TRBJ1-6 NA TRBV7-9 TGTGCCAGCAGCTTAGGGGCAGGGCCTAATTCACCCCTCCACTTT CASSLGAGPNSPLHF
TRBD1 TRBJ1-2 NA TRBV19 TGTGCCAGTAGTCTTCGATCCAGGGGGAGTGGCTACACCTTC CASSLRSRGSGYTF
TRBD1 TRBJ2-2 NA TRBV5-6 TGTGCCAGCAGCTTGGTGAGAGACAGGGAAGGCACCGGGGAGCTGTTTTTT CASSLVRDREGTGELFF
NA TRBJ1-6 NA TRBV7-9 TGTGCCAGCAGCTTAGCAGTAGCACCCCTCCACTTT CASSLAVAPLHF
NA TRBJ2-3 NA TRBV3-1/TRBV3-2 TGTGCCAGCAGCCACGACAGGGAGGTCGATACGCAGTATTTT CASSHDREVDTQYF
NA TRBJ2-2 few TRBV12-3/TRBV12-4 TGTGCCAGCAGTTTAGGGGACGGGGAGCTGTTTTTT CASSLGDGELFF
NA TRBJ1-6 NA TRBV19 TGTGCCAGTAGTTTTCAAGGACAGTACACGAATTCACCCCTCCACTTT CASSFQGQYTNSPLHF
NA TRBJ2-1 NA TRBV6-4 TGTGCCAGCAGTGACACGGGACGTCCCTTGAATGAGCAGTTCTTC CASSDTGRPLNEQFF
TRBD1 TRBJ2-7 NA TRBV6-1 TGTGCCAGCAGTGAATGGACAGGGGGCTACTACGAGCAGTACTTC CASSEWTGGYYEQYF
TRBD1 TRBJ1-4 few TRBV5-1 TGCGCCAGCAGCCAGGGGGTTTTAGAAGAAAAACTGTTTTTT CASSQGVLEEKLFF
NA TRBJ1-6 NA TRBV2 TGTGCCAGCAGTGGCCGGGACACCGGCTCCTATAATTCACCCCTCCACTTT CASSGRDTGSYNSPLHF
NA TRBJ1-1 NA TRBV6-5 TGTGCCAGCAGGCCCAATGGAGACACTGAAGCTTTCTTT CASRPNGDTEAFF
NA TRBJ2-5 NA TRBV29-1 TGCAGCGTCCGTATAGCAGGGAAGCCGGAGACCCAGTACTTC CSVRIAGKPETQYF
NA TRBJ2-7 NA TRBV12-5 TGTGCTAGTGGTCTTAGAAGGGGCTACGAGCAGTACTTC CASGLRRGYEQYF
NA TRBJ2-1 NA TRBV2 TGTGCCAGCATTTCGAGGGGGGGCATCGATGAGCAGTTCTTC CASISRGGIDEQFF
NA TRBJ1-4 NA TRBV3-1/TRBV3-2 TGTGCCAGCAGCCGACATCCGAGTAATGAAAAACTGTTTTTT CASSRHPSNEKLFF
NA TRBJ2-7 NA TRBV27 TGTGCCAGCAGTTTAGGTCGTCGCTACGAGCAGTACTTC CASSLGRRYEQYF
TRBD1 TRBJ1-4 NA TRBV5-5 TGTGCCAGCAGTCTTGCGACAGGGATTAATGAAAAACTGTTTTTT CASSLATGINEKLFF
TRBD1 TRBJ2-5 NA TRBV19 TGTGCCAGTAGTGGACAGGGGGAGAGGTGGGCCCAGTACTTC CASSGQGERWAQYF
NA TRBJ1-3 NA TRBV24-1 TGTGCCACCAGTGATTCACAGGCCTACTCTGGAAACACCATATATTTT CATSDSQAYSGNTIYF
NA TRBJ1-5 NA TRBV5-8 TGTGCCAGCGAACCCTTGAACCATCAGCCCCAGCATTTT CASEPLNHQPQHF
NA TRBJ2-3 NA TRBV3-1/TRBV3-2 TGTGCCAGCAGCCTCCAGGGGGTTAGCGGAGATACGCAGTATTTT CASSLQGVSGDTQYF
NA TRBJ2-1 NA TRBV6-6 TGTGCCAGCAGTTATTCCCCCGTTTTCTCCTACAATGAGCAGTTCTTC CASSYSPVFSYNEQFF
NA TRBJ1-1 NA TRBV3-1/TRBV3-2 TGTGCCAGCAGCCAAGGGCCGGGGGCTTCTGAAGCTTTCTTT CASSQGPGASEAFF
TRBD1 TRBJ2-3 NA TRBV18 TGTGCCAGCTCAGGACTACGACAGGGGGAAGGGGATACGCAGTATTTT CASSGLRQGEGDTQYF
NA TRBJ1-1 once TRBV28 TGTGCCAGCAGTTTACTGGTGTGGGACCGAGGACCTGAAGCTTTCTTT CASSLLVWDRGPEAFF
NA TRBJ2-1 medium-sized TRBV19 TGTGCCAGTAGTATAGGCTACAATGAGCAGTTCTTC CASSIGYNEQFF
TRBD1 TRBJ2-5 NA TRBV7-9 TGTGCCAGCAGCCGAGGGGGACAGGGCGGAGAGACCCAGTACTTC CASSRGGQGGETQYF
TRBD2 TRBJ2-3 NA TRBV15 TGTGCCACCAGCACAGCGGGGTCTAGCACAGATACGCAGTATTTT CATSTAGSSTDTQYF
NA TRBJ1-2 NA TRBV4-1 TGCGCCAGCAGCCAAGACTTTTCCACAGGGTATGGCTACACCTTC CASSQDFSTGYGYTF
NA TRBJ2-7 medium-sized TRBV5-6 TGTGCCAGCAGCTTATACAGGGACGCCGAGCAGTACTTC CASSLYRDAEQYF
NA TRBJ1-5 NA TRBV4-1 TGCGCCAGCAGCCAGCCTCCGGGCCCTCCTCACAATCAGCCCCAGCATTTT CASSQPPGPPHNQPQHF
NA TRBJ2-6 NA TRBV2 TGTGCCAGCAGTGAACGGGGGTACTCTGGGGCCAACGTCCTGACTTTC CASSERGYSGANVLTF
NA TRBJ2-5 NA TRBV27 TGTGCCAGCAGGGGAGGGGGGCCGGAGACCCAGTACTTC CASRGGGPETQYF
TRBD1 TRBJ1-6 NA TRBV6-1 TGTGCCAGCAGTGAGGGGACAGATAATTCACCCCTCCACTTT CASSEGTDNSPLHF
NA TRBJ2-7 NA TRBV4-2 TGTGCCAGCAGCCAAGACCTCCACGAGCAGTACTTC CASSQDLHEQYF
TRBD1 TRBJ1-5 few TRBV19 TGTGCCAGTAGCCCGACAGGGCTTAGCAATCAGCCCCAGCATTTT CASSPTGLSNQPQHF
NA TRBJ2-2 NA TRBV24-1 TGTGCCACCAGTGTCAAAGCCAGGGGGGCGGTCTGGGGCACCGGGGAGCTGTTTTTT CATSVKARGAVWGTGELFF
TRBD1 TRBJ2-2 NA TRBV29-1 TGCAGCGCGGACAGGACGAACACCGGGGAGCTGTTTTTT CSADRTNTGELFF
NA TRBJ1-6 NA TRBV14 TGTGCCAGCAGCTCCAGATATAATTCACCCCTCCACTTT CASSSRYNSPLHF
NA TRBJ1-1 NA TRBV20-1 TGCAGTGCTCACTATATCACTGAAGCTTTCTTT CSAHYITEAFF
NA TRBJ2-3 few TRBV4-1 TGCGCCAGCAGCCAAGAAGAAGGGGCAGATACGCAGTATTTT CASSQEEGADTQYF
TRBD1 TRBJ2-3 NA TRBV19 TGTGCCAGTAGTCCAAGACAGGGCTGGGGCACAGATACGCAGTATTTT CASSPRQGWGTDTQYF
NA TRBJ1-1 few TRBV29-1 TGCAGCGTTACACAGGGTAGGACTGAAGCTTTCTTT CSVTQGRTEAFF
NA TRBJ2-5 NA TRBV13 TGTGCCAGCAGCCCGCCTTCCCAAGAGACCCAGTACTTC CASSPPSQETQYF
TRBD1 TRBJ1-5 NA TRBV28 TGTGCCAGCAGCCTTGACAGGGGAGCTCAGCCCCAGCATTTT CASSLDRGAQPQHF
NA TRBJ2-5 NA TRBV5-1 TGCGCCAGCACTCCCCGATCGCCGACCGGCGAGACCCAGTACTTC CASTPRSPTGETQYF
NA TRBJ1-5 NA TRBV6-5 TGTGCCAGCAGGGCCAGTTATAGCAATCAGCCCCAGCATTTT CASRASYSNQPQHF
TRBD2 TRBJ2-5 few TRBV2 TGTGCCAGCAGTGAAGGGGTTGTGGTAGCGGGGAGCCAAGAGACCCAGTACTTC CASSEGVVVAGSQETQYF
TRBD1 TRBJ1-1 NA TRBV6-5 TGTGCCAGCAGTCATCAGGGGGCTGGGACTGAAGCTTTCTTT CASSHQGAGTEAFF
NA TRBJ2-5 NA TRBV2 TGTGCCAGCAGTGAATCAAGCGGGGAGACCCAGTACTTC CASSESSGETQYF
NA TRBJ1-2 once TRBV3-1/TRBV3-2 TGTGCCAGCAGCGAAAGAGGGGGGGTCGGTTATGGCTACACCTTC CASSERGGVGYGYTF
NA TRBJ1-6 NA TRBV5-8 TGTGCCAGCAGCTTGGGGAGGAGATCACCCCTCCACTTT CASSLGRRSPLHF
NA TRBJ1-6 NA TRBV5-4 TGTGCCAGCAGCTTGGTTAGGGATTCACCCCTCCACTTT CASSLVRDSPLHF